Following are 24 T cell receptor beta chains from one sample sequenced in a study of post-analysis software for immune sequencing data. Regarding the study as a whole: In patients, TRBV5-6, TRBV5-1 and TRBV20-1 belonged to five TRBV segments found more frequently than in controls.

For these receptors, no antigen is known. Unique-molecular-identifier-tagged TCR beta cDNA libraries were used. MiXCR, applied by TCRdb to the PCR reads, yields one record per CDR3 protein. The top ten hold approximately 4.5% of the sample, which has 820,000 or so distinct CDR3 sequences, around 53% seen once. Material for sequencing was blood. The receptors shown here come from a girl under 18 with multiple sclerosis.

As to this clonotype: A much larger clone is a single base away; this may be a read error. The chain joins TRBV4-1 to TRBJ1-4; 10 bases line up with TRBD1. The CDR3 totals 17 residues. CDR1 is MGHRA and CDR2 is YSYEKL in the germline V gene. CDR3 amino acids: CASSQGQGAGVVEKRFF. The CDR3, as DNA: TGCGCCAGCAGCCAAGGACAGGGGGCGGGGGTTGTGGAAAAACGGTTTTTT.

The rearrangement joins TRBV6-1 to TRBJ2-4; D may match TRBD1 or TRBD2 (5 bases each). Germline V gives CDR1 MNHNS, CDR2 SASEGT. The CDR3 consists of 14 residues. Trimming left V 6 bases short and J 13 bases short, with 22 bases between. The chain's CDR3 is CASREPGPYSKQYF. CDR3 bases: TGTGCCAGCAGGGAACCGGGACCCTACTCCAAGCAGTACTTC.

The chain couples TRBV27 to TRBJ1-4; D call uncertain. V shed 2 bases and J shed 1 base, with 8 bases lying between them. The germline CDR1 and CDR2 sequences are MNHEY and SMNVEV (reference sequence). The CDR3 is 15 amino acids. The CDR3 region is CASSLEHRTNEKLFF. CDR3 DNA: TGTGCCAGCAGTTTAGAACATAGAACTAATGAAAAACTGTTTTTT.

This clonotype was counted a few times. The chain combines TRBV6-1 with TRBJ2-7; D gene uncertain. V was pared by 6 bases and J by 4 bases, with 34 bases between. This CDR3 comprises 20 residues. In germline, CDR1 is MNHNS, CDR2 SASEGT. The CDR3 DNA reads as TGTGCCAGCAGCGCTCCGAGGACCAGTAATCTTAACACTGGGCCGTACGAGCAGTACTTC. As protein: CASSAPRTSNLNTGPYEQYF.

V and J are TRBV7-2 and TRBJ2-3; D is possibly TRBD1 or TRBD2 (6 bases each). V was trimmed by 5 bases and J by 0 bases, leaving 15 bases between them. Germline V gene data show CDR1 as SGHTA and CDR2 as FQGNSA. This CDR3 comprises 16 residues. The CDR3 DNA follows: TGTGCCAGCAGCCGTACTCAAGGGGGGAGCACAGATACGCAGTATTTT. Translating it yields CASSRTQGGSTDTQYF.

The count of this clonotype is one. The chain is built from TRBV3-1 and TRBJ2-7, with D possibly called TRBD1 or TRBD2 (6 bases each). The germline gives CDR1 LGHDT, CDR2 YNNKEL (reference sequence). This CDR3 contains 15 residues. Trimming stripped 7 bases from V and 0 bases from J, with 16 bases between. The CDR3, as DNA: TGTGCCAGCACGAAGAGGGGGGAATTCTCCTACGAGCAGTACTTC. Residues: CASTKRGEFSYEQYF.

J is TRBJ2-1 and V is TRBV4-1, with D tentatively TRBD2 (6 bases). Trimming stripped 1 base from V and 7 bases from J, with 14 bases between. CDR3 length: 15 residues. CDR1 and CDR2 from the germline V gene are MGHRA and YSYEKL. In DNA, the CDR3 is TGCGCCAGCAGCCAAGGGTCGGGAGTAGGAAATGAGCAGTTCTTC. This sequence encodes CASSQGSGVGNEQFF.

V is TRBV6-1 and J is TRBJ1-2; no clear D gene. The CDR3 loop spans 13 amino acids. The V end lost 0 bases, the J end lost 5 bases, and 7 bases lay between the germline ends. Germline V CDR1 and CDR2: MNHNS, SASEGT. CDR3 residues: CASSEAAGYGYTF. The CDR3 DNA sequence: TGTGCCAGCAGTGAAGCGGCGGGGTATGGCTACACCTTC.

The rearrangement uses TRBV11-2 and TRBJ2-3, with D perhaps TRBD2 (6 bases). Deletions cut 1 base from V and 5 bases from J, with 16 bases between. This CDR3 contains 16 residues. The germline CDR1 and CDR2 sequences are SGHAT and FQNNGV. As DNA, the CDR3 is TGTGCCAGCAGCTTAGCCGGGGGATTGGCACAAGATACGCAGTATTTT. Translation gives CASSLAGGLAQDTQYF.

CDR3 coding DNA: TGTGCCAGCAGTTTATTGACAGTGGGTTCAGATACGCAGTATTTT. Translated, it gives CASSLLTVGSDTQYF. This chain connects TRBV12-3 or TRBV12-4 to TRBJ2-3; a weak D match, TRBD1 (5 bases). The germline V and J ends were trimmed by 2 bases and 4 bases, with 13 bases remaining between them. The CDR3 runs 15 residues.

This rearrangement joins TRBV29-1 to TRBJ2-2, with 13 nucleotides matching TRBD2. Germline loops: CDR1 SQVTM, CDR2 ANQGSEA. The CDR3 sequence is 13 residues long. J gave up 8 bases and V 8 bases, and 5 bases lay outside the gene matches. The CDR3 sequence: CSWTSGGKGELFF. In DNA form, the CDR3 reads TGCAGCTGGACTAGCGGGGGAAAGGGGGAGCTGTTTTTT.

In nucleotides, the CDR3 is TGTGCCAGCAGTCCCTCGGGACAGGGGAACTATGGCTACACCTTC. Protein: CASSPSGQGNYGYTF. The V call is TRBV12-3 or TRBV12-4, the J call TRBJ1-2; 10 bases line up with TRBD1. Trimming cost V 5 bases and J 2 bases; bases outside gene matches: 5. The length of the CDR3 is 15 residues.

V is TRBV7-9 and J is TRBJ1-4; 7 nucleotides match TRBD1. The CDR3 is 17 residues long. The J segment lost 4 bases and the V segment lost 4 bases, leaving 12 bases of the junction unmatched. Germline V gene lookup returns CDR1 SEHNR and CDR2 FQNEAQ (reference sequence). CDR3 amino acids: CASSYGGAGQLNEKLFF. In DNA form, the CDR3 reads TGTGCCAGCAGCTATGGGGGTGCGGGACAGCTTAATGAAAAACTGTTTTTT.

In this sample, this clonotype turned up a few times. The chain combines TRBV15 with TRBJ2-3; 8 nucleotides agree with TRBD2. The CDR3 runs 17 residues. Germline V lookup: CDR1 LNHNV, CDR2 YYDKDF (reference sequence). J lost 4 bases, V lost 1 base, and 10 bases had no gene match. CDR3 protein: CATSRAASGRSADTQYF. CDR3 bases: TGTGCCACCAGCAGAGCGGCTAGCGGGCGGTCGGCAGATACGCAGTATTTT.

A single count supports this clonotype. The CDR3 region has the DNA TGTGCCAGCAGCCATGAGGGGGAGTTGAACAATGAGCAGTTCTTC. Translating it yields CASSHEGELNNEQFF. The chain employs TRBV5-6 and TRBJ2-1, with TRBD1 as a possible D gene (6 bases). The V gene's germline CDR1 is SGHDT and CDR2 YYEEEE. Deletions cut 4 bases from V and 5 bases from J, with 16 bases between. The CDR3 extends over 15 amino acids. The full variable domain, completed using reference TRBV5-6 and TRBJ2-1, is DAGVTQSPTHLIKTRGQQVTLRCSPKSGHDTVSWYQQALGQGPQFIFQYYEEEERQRGNFPDRFSGHQFPNYSSELNVNALLLGDSALYLCASSHEGELNNEQFFGPGTRLTVL.

This chain links TRBV18 with TRBJ2-3; 8 bases map to TRBD1. The CDR3 extends over 16 amino acids. Losses at the gene ends were 4 bases for V and 6 bases for J; bases not matched to a gene: 12. CDR1 and CDR2 from the germline V gene are KGHSH and LQKENI. This CDR3 reads CASSLTTPGGGDTQYF. The CDR3 bases are TGTGCCAGCTCACTCACCACGCCAGGGGGCGGGGATACGCAGTATTTT.

This rearrangement joins TRBV29-1 to TRBJ1-1; TRBD1 might be the D (6 bases). This CDR3 region has 14 residues. V was cut by 8 bases and J by 1 base, with 17 bases left in between. Germline assignment: CDR1 SQVTM and CDR2 ANQGSEA. CDR3 sequence (DNA): TGCAGCACCCGAGGGGGGGCGGGGAACACTGAAGCTTTCTTT. Encoded protein: CSTRGGAGNTEAFF.

This sequence joins TRBV3-1 and TRBJ1-6; D is uncertain. Trimming took 4 bases from V and 0 from J, leaving 7 bases between them. Germline V gene lookup returns CDR1 LGHDT and CDR2 YNNKEL (reference sequence). The CDR3 runs to 15 residues. CDR3 bases: TGTGCCAGCAGCCCGGACGTCTCCTATAATTCACCCCTCCACTTT. This gives the protein CASSPDVSYNSPLHF.

The gene calls are TRBV5-5 and TRBJ1-1, with D possibly being TRBD1 (5 bases). Germline CDR1 reads SGHKS; CDR2 reads YYEKEE (reference sequence). With 4 bases removed from V and 3 bases from J, the gap between germline ends came to 13 bases. CDR3 length equals 14 residues. In DNA form, the CDR3 reads TGTGCCAGCAGCAGGGGTTTTGGGGACACTGAAGCTTTCTTT. This gives the protein CASSRGFGDTEAFF.

This chain joins TRBV3-1 and TRBJ2-4; TRBD2 matches at 9 bases. The J call may not be correct, given that the DNA end is closer to TRBJ2-7. Per germline, CDR1 LGHDT and CDR2 YNNKEL (reference sequence). The CDR3 is 16 amino acids. The CDR3 sequence is CASSQDRSSGGYEQYF. The CDR3, as DNA: TGTGCCAGCAGCCAAGACCGAAGTAGCGGGGGCTACGAGCAGTACTTC.

The chain employs TRBV5-1 and TRBJ2-1, with TRBD1 matching over 12 bases. The V segment lost 3 bases and the J segment 6 bases; nucleotides outside the gene matches: 4. Germline V lookup: CDR1 SGHRS, CDR2 YFSETQ. This CDR3 has 15 residues. The CDR3 is CASSWGQGAGNEQFF. The DNA of the CDR3 is TGCGCCAGCAGCTGGGGACAGGGGGCGGGCAATGAGCAGTTCTTC. Filled out from reference TRBV5-1 and TRBJ2-1, the complete variable domain reads KAGVTQTPRYLIKTRGQQVTLSCSPISGHRSVSWYQQTPGQGLQFLFEYFSETQRNKGNFPGRFSGRQFSNSRSEMNVSTLELGDSALYLCASSWGQGAGNEQFFGPGTRLTVL.

This clonotype was seen a single time. This rearrangement joins TRBV29-1 to TRBJ2-5, with TRBD1 identical over 10 bases. The end of the DNA is better explained by TRBJ2-7, so the J call may be wrong. CDR3 length: 13 residues. Germline lookup yields CDR1 SQVTM and CDR2 ANQGSEA. The CDR3 spells CSVGRTGGYEQYF. In nucleotides, the CDR3 is TGCAGCGTTGGTAGGACAGGGGGCTACGAGCAGTACTTC.

The chain uses TRBV3-1 and TRBJ2-5, with a tentative D call TRBD1 (6 bases). V lost 4 bases, J lost 3 bases, and 18 bases lay in between. Germline V gives CDR1 LGHDT, CDR2 YNNKEL (reference sequence). CDR3 size: 16 residues. The CDR3 here is CASSLQILRGKETQYF. The CDR3 bases are TGTGCCAGCAGCCTACAGATCCTGAGGGGGAAAGAGACCCAGTACTTC.

The genes are TRBV20-1 and TRBJ2-5; D unresolved. Judging by the DNA end, TRBJ2-7 fits better; the J call may be wrong. Germline V gives CDR1 DFQATT, CDR2 SNEGSKA (reference sequence). The CDR3 is 13 amino acids. This CDR3 reads CSATTRQSYEQYF. In DNA, the CDR3 is TGCAGTGCCACCACGCGTCAGAGCTACGAGCAGTACTTC.